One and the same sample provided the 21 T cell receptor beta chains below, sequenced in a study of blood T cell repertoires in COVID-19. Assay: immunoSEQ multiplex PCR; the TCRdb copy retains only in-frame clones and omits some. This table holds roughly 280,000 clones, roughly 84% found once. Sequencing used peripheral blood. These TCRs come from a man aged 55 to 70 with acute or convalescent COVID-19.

CDR3 in DNA: TGTGCCAGCAGCACAACCGGGACAGACATGAACACTGAAGCTTTCTTT. Its translation is CASSTTGTDMNTEAFF. V usage is TRBV21-1 and J usage is TRBJ1-1; the tabulated D call, TRBD1, remains unverified against the DNA. TRBV21-1 is shown as a pseudogene. This CDR3 has 16 residues.

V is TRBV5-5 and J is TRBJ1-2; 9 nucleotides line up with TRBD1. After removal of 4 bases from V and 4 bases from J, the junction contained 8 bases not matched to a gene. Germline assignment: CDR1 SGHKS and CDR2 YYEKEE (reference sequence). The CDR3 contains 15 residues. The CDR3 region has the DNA TGTGCCAGCAGCCCACAGGGGGCGACGAGCTATGGCTACACCTTC. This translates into CASSPQGATSYGYTF.

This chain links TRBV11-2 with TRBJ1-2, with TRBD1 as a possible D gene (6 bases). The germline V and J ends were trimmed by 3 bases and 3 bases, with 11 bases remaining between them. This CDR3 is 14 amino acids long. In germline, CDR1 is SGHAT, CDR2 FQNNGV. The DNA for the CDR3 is TGTGCCAGCAGCTTTAGCCGACAGGACTATGGCTACACCTTC. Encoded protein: CASSFSRQDYGYTF.

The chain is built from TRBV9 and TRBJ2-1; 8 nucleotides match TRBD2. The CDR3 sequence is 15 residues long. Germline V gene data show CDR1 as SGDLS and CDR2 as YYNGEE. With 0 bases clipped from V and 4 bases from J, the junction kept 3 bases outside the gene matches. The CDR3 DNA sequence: TGTGCCAGCAGCGTAGCTCTAGCGGGTTACAATGAGCAGTTCTTC. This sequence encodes CASSVALAGYNEQFF.

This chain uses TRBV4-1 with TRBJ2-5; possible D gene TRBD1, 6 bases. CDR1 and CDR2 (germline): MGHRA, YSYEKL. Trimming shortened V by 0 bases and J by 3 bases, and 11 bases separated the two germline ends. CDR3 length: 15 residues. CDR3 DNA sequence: TGCGCCAGCAGCCAAGAGTTGAGGGGGAAAGAGACCCAGTACTTC. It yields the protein CASSQELRGKETQYF.

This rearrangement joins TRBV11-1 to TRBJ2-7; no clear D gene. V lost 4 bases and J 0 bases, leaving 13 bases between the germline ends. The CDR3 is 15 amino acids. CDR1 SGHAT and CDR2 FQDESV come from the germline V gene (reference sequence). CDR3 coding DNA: TGTGCCAGCAGCTCTTCATACTCCGGCTCCTACGAGCAGTACTTC. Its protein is CASSSSYSGSYEQYF.

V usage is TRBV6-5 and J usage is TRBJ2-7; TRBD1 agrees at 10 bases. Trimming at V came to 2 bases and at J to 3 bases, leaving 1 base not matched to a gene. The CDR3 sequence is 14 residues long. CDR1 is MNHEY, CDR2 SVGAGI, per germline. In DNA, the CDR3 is TGTGCCAGCAGTTACGGGACAGGGGTCTACGAGCAGTACTTC. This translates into CASSYGTGVYEQYF.

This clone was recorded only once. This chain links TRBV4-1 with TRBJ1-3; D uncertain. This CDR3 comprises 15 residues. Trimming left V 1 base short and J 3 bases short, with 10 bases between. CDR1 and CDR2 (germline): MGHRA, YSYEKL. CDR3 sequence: CASSQAPRDGNTIYF. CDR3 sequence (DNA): TGCGCCAGCAGCCAAGCCCCTAGAGATGGAAACACCATATATTTT.

CDR3 DNA sequence: TGTGCCAGCAGGACATCTAGCAATCAGCCCCAGCATTTT. Protein sequence: CASRTSSNQPQHF. The gene calls are TRBV5-4 and TRBJ1-5; D unresolved. V lost 5 bases and J lost 0, with 6 bases in between. Looked up from germline, CDR1 is SGHNT and CDR2 is YYREEE (reference sequence). The CDR3 runs 13 residues.

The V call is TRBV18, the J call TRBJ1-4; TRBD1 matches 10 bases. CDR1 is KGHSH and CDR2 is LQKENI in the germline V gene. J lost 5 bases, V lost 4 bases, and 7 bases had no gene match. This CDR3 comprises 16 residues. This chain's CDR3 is CASSRTPGQGNEKLFF. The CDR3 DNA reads TGTGCCAGCTCACGGACTCCGGGACAGGGGAATGAAAAACTGTTTTTT.

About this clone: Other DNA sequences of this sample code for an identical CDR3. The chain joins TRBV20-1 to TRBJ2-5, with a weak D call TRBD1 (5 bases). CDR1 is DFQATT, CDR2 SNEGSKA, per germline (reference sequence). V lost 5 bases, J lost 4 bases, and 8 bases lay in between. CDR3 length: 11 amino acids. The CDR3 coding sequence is TGCAGTGCTCGTACAGGAGAGACCCAGTACTTC. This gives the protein CSARTGETQYF.

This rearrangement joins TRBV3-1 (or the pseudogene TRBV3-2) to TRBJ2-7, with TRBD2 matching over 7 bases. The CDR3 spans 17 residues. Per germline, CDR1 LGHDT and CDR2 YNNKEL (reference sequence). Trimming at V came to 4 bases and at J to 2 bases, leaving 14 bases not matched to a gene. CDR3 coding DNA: TGTGCCAGCAGCCCCGGGAGGTCACAGGTATACCCCTACGAGCAGTACTTC. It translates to CASSPGRSQVYPYEQYF.

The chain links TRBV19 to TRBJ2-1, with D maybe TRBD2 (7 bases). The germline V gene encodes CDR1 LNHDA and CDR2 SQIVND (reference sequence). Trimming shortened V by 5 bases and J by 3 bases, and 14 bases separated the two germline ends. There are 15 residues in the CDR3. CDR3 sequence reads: CASSESGGGYNEQFF. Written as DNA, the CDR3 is TGTGCCAGTAGTGAATCGGGGGGCGGCTACAATGAGCAGTTCTTC.

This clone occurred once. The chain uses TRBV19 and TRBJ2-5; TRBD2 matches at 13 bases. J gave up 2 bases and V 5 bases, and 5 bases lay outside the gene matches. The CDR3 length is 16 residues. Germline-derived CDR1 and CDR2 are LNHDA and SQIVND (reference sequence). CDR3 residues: CASSRLAGGRQETQYF. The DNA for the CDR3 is TGTGCCAGTAGTCGACTAGCGGGAGGACGACAAGAGACCCAGTACTTC. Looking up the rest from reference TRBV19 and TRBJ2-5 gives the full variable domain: DGGITQSPKYLFRKEGQNVTLSCEQNLNHDAMYWYRQDPGQGLRLIYYSQIVNDFQKGDIAEGYSVSREKKESFPLTVTSAQKNPTAFYLCASSRLAGGRQETQYFGPGTRLLVL.

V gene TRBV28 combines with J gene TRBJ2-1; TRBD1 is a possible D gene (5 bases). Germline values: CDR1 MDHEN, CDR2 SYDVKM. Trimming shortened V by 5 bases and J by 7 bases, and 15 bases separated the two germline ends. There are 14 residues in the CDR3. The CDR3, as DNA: TGTGCCAGCAGTCCAACAGGACATGGGAATGAGCAGTTCTTC. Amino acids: CASSPTGHGNEQFF.

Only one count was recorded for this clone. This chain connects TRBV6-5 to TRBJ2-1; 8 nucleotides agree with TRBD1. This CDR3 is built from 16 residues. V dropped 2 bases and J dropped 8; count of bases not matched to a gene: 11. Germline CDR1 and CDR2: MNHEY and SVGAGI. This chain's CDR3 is CASSYGDRGGHDEQFF. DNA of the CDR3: TGTGCCAGCAGTTACGGTGACAGGGGCGGCCACGATGAGCAGTTCTTC.

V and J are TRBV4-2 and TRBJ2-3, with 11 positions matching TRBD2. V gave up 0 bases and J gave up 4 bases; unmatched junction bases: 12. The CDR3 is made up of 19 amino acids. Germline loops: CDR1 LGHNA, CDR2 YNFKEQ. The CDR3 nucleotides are TGTGCCAGCAGCCAAGATCGGCTAGCGGGAGGTTCGTTGGCAGATACGCAGTATTTT. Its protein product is CASSQDRLAGGSLADTQYF.

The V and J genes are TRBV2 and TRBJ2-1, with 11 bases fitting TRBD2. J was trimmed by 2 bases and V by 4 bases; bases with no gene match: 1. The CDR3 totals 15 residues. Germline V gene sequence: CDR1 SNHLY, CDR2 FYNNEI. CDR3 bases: TGTGCCAGCAGTGCTAGCGGGGGGACCTACAATGAGCAGTTCTTC. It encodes CASSASGGTYNEQFF.

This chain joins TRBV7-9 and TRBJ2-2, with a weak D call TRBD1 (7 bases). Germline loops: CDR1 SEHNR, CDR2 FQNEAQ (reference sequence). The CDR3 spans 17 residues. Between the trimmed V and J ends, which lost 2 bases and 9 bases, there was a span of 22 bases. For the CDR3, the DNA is TGTGCCAGCAGCTTAATATGGCAGGGGGGCGTTGCGAGGGAGCTGTTTTTT. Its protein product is CASSLIWQGGVARELFF.

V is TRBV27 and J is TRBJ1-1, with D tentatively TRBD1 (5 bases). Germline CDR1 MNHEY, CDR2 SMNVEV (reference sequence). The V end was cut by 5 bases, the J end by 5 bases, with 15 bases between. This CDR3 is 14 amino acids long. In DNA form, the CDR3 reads TGTGCCAGCAGTGGCCCGGGGGTCGTGACTGAAGCTTTCTTT. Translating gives CASSGPGVVTEAFF.

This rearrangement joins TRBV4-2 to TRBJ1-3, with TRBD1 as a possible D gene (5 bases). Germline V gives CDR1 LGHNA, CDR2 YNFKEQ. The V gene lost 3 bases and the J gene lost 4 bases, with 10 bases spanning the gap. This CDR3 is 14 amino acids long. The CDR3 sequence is CASSQSRGGNTIYF. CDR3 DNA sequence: TGTGCCAGCAGCCAGTCGCGGGGGGGAAACACCATATATTTT.